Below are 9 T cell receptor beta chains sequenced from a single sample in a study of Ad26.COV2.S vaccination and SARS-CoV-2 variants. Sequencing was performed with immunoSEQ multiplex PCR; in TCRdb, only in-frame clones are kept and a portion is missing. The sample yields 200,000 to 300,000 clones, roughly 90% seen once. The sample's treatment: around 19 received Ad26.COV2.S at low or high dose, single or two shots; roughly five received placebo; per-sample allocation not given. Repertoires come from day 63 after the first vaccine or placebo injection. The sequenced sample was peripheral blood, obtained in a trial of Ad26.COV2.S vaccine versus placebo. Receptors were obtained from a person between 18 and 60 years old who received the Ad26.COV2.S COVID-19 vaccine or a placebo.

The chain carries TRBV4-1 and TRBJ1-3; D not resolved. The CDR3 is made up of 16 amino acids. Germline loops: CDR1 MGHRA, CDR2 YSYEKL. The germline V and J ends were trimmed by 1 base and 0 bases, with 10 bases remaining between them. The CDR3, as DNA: TGCGCCAGCAGCCAAGGCCGCCAGGTCTCTGGAAACACCATATATTTT. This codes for CASSQGRQVSGNTIYF.

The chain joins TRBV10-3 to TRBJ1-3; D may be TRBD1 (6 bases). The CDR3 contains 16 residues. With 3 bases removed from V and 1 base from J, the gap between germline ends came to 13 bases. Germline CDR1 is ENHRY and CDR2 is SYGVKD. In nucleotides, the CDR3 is TGTGCCATCAGTGACAGGGGTTCGGTATCTGGAAACACCATATATTTT. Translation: CAISDRGSVSGNTIYF.

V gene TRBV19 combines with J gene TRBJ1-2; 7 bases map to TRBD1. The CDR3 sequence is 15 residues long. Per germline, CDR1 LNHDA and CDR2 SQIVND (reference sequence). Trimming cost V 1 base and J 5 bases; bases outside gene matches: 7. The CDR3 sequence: CASSIAWGTAYGYTF. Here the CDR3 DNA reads TGTGCCAGTAGTATAGCTTGGGGGACAGCTTATGGCTACACCTTC. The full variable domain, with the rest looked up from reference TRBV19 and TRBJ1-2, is DGGITQSPKYLFRKEGQNVTLSCEQNLNHDAMYWYRQDPGQGLRLIYYSQIVNDFQKGDIAEGYSVSREKKESFPLTVTSAQKNPTAFYLCASSIAWGTAYGYTFGSGTRLTVV.

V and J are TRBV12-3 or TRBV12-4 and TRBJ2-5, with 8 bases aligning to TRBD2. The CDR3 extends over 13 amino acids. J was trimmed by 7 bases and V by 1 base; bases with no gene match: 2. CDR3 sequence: CASSLGLAGTQYF. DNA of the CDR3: TGTGCCAGCAGTTTAGGGCTAGCGGGGACCCAGTACTTC.

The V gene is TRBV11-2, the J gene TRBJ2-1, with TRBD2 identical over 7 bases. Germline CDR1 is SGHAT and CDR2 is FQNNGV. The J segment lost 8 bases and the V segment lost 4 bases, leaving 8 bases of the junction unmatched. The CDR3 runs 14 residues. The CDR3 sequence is CASSSLGGGHEQFF. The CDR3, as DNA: TGTGCCAGCAGCTCACTCGGCGGGGGACATGAGCAGTTCTTC.

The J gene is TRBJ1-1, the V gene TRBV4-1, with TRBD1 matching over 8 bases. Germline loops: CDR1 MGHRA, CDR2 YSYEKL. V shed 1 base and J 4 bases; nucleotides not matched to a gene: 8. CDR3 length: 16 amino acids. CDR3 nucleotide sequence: TGCGCCAGCAGCCAAGGGGGGGGCAGGGGGCGCACTGAAGCTTTCTTT. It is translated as CASSQGGGRGRTEAFF.

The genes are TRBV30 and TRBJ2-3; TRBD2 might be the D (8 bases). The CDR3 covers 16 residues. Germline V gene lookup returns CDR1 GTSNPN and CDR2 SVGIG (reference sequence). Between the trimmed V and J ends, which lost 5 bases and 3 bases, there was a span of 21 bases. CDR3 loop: CAWDEGLAGGTDTQYF. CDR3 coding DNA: TGTGCCTGGGACGAAGGACTAGCAGGGGGGACAGATACGCAGTATTTT. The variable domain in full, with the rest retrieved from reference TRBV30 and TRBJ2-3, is SQTIHQWPATLVQPVGSPLSLECTVEGTSNPNLYWYRQAAGRGLQLLFYSVGIGQISSEVPQNLSASRPQDRQFILSSKKLLLSDSGFYLCAWDEGLAGGTDTQYFGPGTRLTVL.

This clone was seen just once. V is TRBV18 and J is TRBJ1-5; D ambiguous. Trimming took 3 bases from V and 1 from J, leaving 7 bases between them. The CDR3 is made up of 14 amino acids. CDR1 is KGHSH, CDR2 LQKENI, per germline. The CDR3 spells CASSPPVSNQPQHF. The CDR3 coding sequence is TGTGCCAGCTCACCCCCGGTCAGCAATCAGCCCCAGCATTTT.

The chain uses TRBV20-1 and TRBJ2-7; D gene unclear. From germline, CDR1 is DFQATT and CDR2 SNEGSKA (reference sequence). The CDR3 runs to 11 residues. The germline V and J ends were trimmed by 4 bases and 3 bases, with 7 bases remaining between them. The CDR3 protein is CSAKLNYEQYF. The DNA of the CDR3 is TGCAGTGCTAAACTTAACTACGAGCAGTACTTC.